This entry is about one T cell receptor beta chain. Its antigen is not identified. This same CDR3 is encoded by further DNA sequences in the sample. The entry originates in a study of Ad26.COV2.S vaccination and SARS-CoV-2 variants. For the study at large: The donor participated in the COV1001 trial, in its Ad26.COV2.S arm.

Profiling relied on immunoSEQ multiplex PCR, and the TCRdb table lists in-frame clones only, not all of them. The data contain 440,000 or so clones, 80% to 90% of them singletons. CDR1 is LGHDT, CDR2 YNNKEL, per germline (reference sequence). The CDR3 is 14 amino acids. V lost 0 bases and J lost 4, with 6 bases in between. Study observations and caveats: Whether participants received vaccine or placebo, their non-spike TCR breadth was similar.

As for treatment: roughly 20 received Ad26.COV2.S at low or high dose, single or two shots; about 5 received placebo; per-sample allocation not given. The investigators took samples on day 63 after the first vaccine or placebo injection. The chain links TRBV3-1 (or the pseudogene TRBV3-2) to TRBJ2-2; D may be TRBD1 (6 bases). The clonotype originates from a person aged 18 to 65 who received the Ad26.COV2.S COVID-19 vaccine or a placebo. Sample: peripheral blood, taken in a trial of Ad26.COV2.S vaccine versus placebo. CDR3 protein: CASSQEGGTGELFF. The CDR3 DNA sequence: TGTGCCAGCAGCCAAGAAGGGGGCACCGGGGAGCTGTTTTTT.